These 30 T cell receptor beta chains were all obtained from the same sample, sequenced in a study of shared clonotypes between healthy human individuals. TCRdb's table, derived via immunoSEQ multiplex PCR, lists solely in-frame clones and lacks some. Of around 1.6 million clones listed, about 98% are singletons. The sequenced material came from naive CD4+ T cells sorted from blood. Subset: CD45RA+ positively selected. The source is a young man in good health.

This chain joins TRBV27 and TRBJ1-2; the D gene is possibly TRBD1 (5 bases). Germline CDR1 and CDR2: MNHEY and SMNVEV (reference sequence). The CDR3 is 14 amino acids. With 9 bases removed from V and 6 bases from J, the gap between germline ends came to 20 bases. CDR3: CARAKQDLEDGYTF. The CDR3 nucleotides read TGTGCCAGGGCAAAACAGGACCTGGAAGATGGCTACACCTTC.

The genes are TRBV4-1 and TRBJ2-2, with D possibly being TRBD2 (5 bases). Trimming shortened V by 0 bases and J by 4 bases, and 12 bases separated the two germline ends. In germline, CDR1 is MGHRA, CDR2 YSYEKL. The CDR3 has 16 amino acids. DNA of the CDR3: TGCGCCAGCAGCCAAGAGTATCGGCGGGCCACCGGGGAGCTGTTTTTT. Its protein is CASSQEYRRATGELFF.

This clone was found once. V usage is TRBV7-8 and J usage is TRBJ1-3; 7 bases are shared with TRBD1. Germline CDR1 is SGHVS and CDR2 is FQNEAQ. The CDR3 loop spans 16 amino acids. Losses at the gene ends were 1 base for V and 1 base for J; bases not matched to a gene: 4. The CDR3 nucleotides read TGTGCCAGCAGCTTAGTGGCGACAGGGTCTGGAAACACCATATATTTT. Translating gives CASSLVATGSGNTIYF.

The genes are TRBV18 and TRBJ2-5; D possibly corresponds to TRBD1 (6 bases). V was pared by 2 bases and J by 0 bases, with 10 bases between. The CDR3 loop spans 15 amino acids. Per the germline V gene, CDR1 is KGHSH and CDR2 is LQKENI. The DNA for the CDR3 is TGTGCCAGCTCACCAGCCAGGGGACACCAAGAGACCCAGTACTTC. It translates to CASSPARGHQETQYF. Variable domain in full (rest from reference TRBV18 and TRBJ2-5): NAGVMQNPRHLVRRRGQEARLRCSPMKGHSHVYWYRQLPEEGLKFMVYLQKENIIDESGMPKERFSAEFPKEGPSILRIQQVVRGDSAAYFCASSPARGHQETQYFGPGTRLLVL.

The chain employs TRBV7-9 and TRBJ2-1, with D possibly being TRBD1 (5 bases). The CDR3 consists of 16 residues. Germline values: CDR1 SEHNR, CDR2 FQNEAQ (reference sequence). V dropped 0 bases and J dropped 2 bases, with 11 bases sitting between them. For the CDR3, the DNA is TGTGCCAGCAGCTTAGCGCGCGGACACCCCTACAATGAGCAGTTCTTC. Its protein is CASSLARGHPYNEQFF.

The chain uses TRBV5-6 and TRBJ2-7; D uncertain. Germline V gives CDR1 SGHDT, CDR2 YYEEEE. The CDR3 consists of 15 residues. The germline V and J ends were trimmed by 3 bases and 4 bases, with 17 bases remaining between them. The CDR3 coding sequence is TGTGCCAGCAGCTGGGAACAACCCGGGCCTTACGAGCAGTACTTC. Protein: CASSWEQPGPYEQYF.

This chain links TRBV2 with TRBJ2-3; no firm D call. This CDR3 is 15 amino acids long. Germline CDR1 is SNHLY and CDR2 is FYNNEI. Trimming took 4 bases from V and 0 from J, leaving 11 bases between them. The CDR3 loop is CASSVRPASTDTQYF. The CDR3 nucleotides read TGTGCCAGCAGTGTTCGACCAGCTAGCACAGATACGCAGTATTTT.

This chain connects TRBV4-2 to TRBJ2-3; weak D call: TRBD2 (5 bases). V gave up 5 bases and J gave up 0 bases, with 9 bases separating them. Germline lookup yields CDR1 LGHNA and CDR2 YNFKEQ. The CDR3 covers 14 residues. Written as DNA, the CDR3 is TGTGCCAGCAGCACGCGGACTAGCACAGATACGCAGTATTTT. Its protein is CASSTRTSTDTQYF.

DNA of the CDR3: TGTGCCAGCAGCCCCGGGACAGGGTCCTCCTACGAGCAGTACTTC. This sequence encodes CASSPGTGSSYEQYF. The V and J genes are TRBV7-2 and TRBJ2-7; TRBD1 aligns across 9 bases. The CDR3 covers 15 residues. The ends lost 5 bases at V and 0 bases at J; junction bases unmatched: 5. Per germline, CDR1 SGHTA and CDR2 FQGNSA.

This chain joins TRBV7-6 and TRBJ2-7, with TRBD2 as a possible D gene (5 bases). Germline loops: CDR1 SGHVS, CDR2 FNYEAQ. The CDR3 is 14 residues long. Trimming cost V 2 bases and J 3 bases, with 11 bases left between them. Here the CDR3 DNA reads TGTGCCAGCAGCTTACAGCGGACGGGCTACGAGCAGTACTTC. Protein sequence: CASSLQRTGYEQYF. The full variable domain, with the rest looked up from reference TRBV7-6 and TRBJ2-7, is GAGVSQSPRYKVTKRGQDVALRCDPISGHVSLYWYRQALGQGPEFLTYFNYEAQQDKSGLPNDRFSAERPEGSISTLTIQRTEQRDSAMYRCASSLQRTGYEQYFGPGTRLTVT.

The chain links TRBV18 to TRBJ1-5; D not certain. The germline V gene has CDR1 KGHSH and CDR2 LQKENI. Trimming shortened V by 3 bases and J by 6 bases, and 18 bases separated the two germline ends. The CDR3 loop spans 16 amino acids. The CDR3 DNA sequence: TGTGCCAGCTCACCTCCCGGGAGGGATTTCGGTCAGCCCCAGCATTTT. Protein: CASSPPGRDFGQPQHF.

J is TRBJ1-1 and V is TRBV29-1; D unresolved. The CDR3 length is 14 residues. Trimming shortened V by 6 bases and J by 4 bases, and 18 bases separated the two germline ends. Germline V gene lookup returns CDR1 SQVTM and CDR2 ANQGSEA. The CDR3 region is CSVVARVSATEAFF. The CDR3 region has the DNA TGCAGCGTCGTTGCGAGGGTGTCGGCCACTGAAGCTTTCTTT.

The chain combines TRBV20-1 with TRBJ2-1; D not resolved. This CDR3 spans 10 amino acids. Germline V gene data show CDR1 as DFQATT and CDR2 as SNEGSKA (reference sequence). V was cut by 6 bases and J by 4 bases, with 4 bases left in between. The DNA for the CDR3 is TGCAGTGCGTGGTACAATGAGCAGTTCTTC. This sequence encodes CSAWYNEQFF.

The V gene is TRBV28, the J gene TRBJ2-2, with a tentative D call TRBD2 (7 bases). V lost 6 bases and J 6 bases, leaving 17 bases between the germline ends. The CDR3 loop spans 15 amino acids. The germline V gene encodes CDR1 MDHEN and CDR2 SYDVKM. The CDR3 DNA is TGTGCCAGCAGCCGTGGGGGGGCGCGGCCCGGGGAGCTGTTTTTT. As protein: CASSRGGARPGELFF. The complete variable domain, with remaining parts taken from reference TRBV28 and TRBJ2-2, reads DVKVTQSSRYLVKRTGEKVFLECVQDMDHENMFWYRQDPGLGLRLIYFSYDVKMKEKGDIPEGYSVSREKKERFSLILESASTNQTSMYLCASSRGGARPGELFFGEGSRLTVL.

V is TRBV7-9 and J is TRBJ2-2; TRBD2 matches at 10 bases. Germline V gives CDR1 SEHNR, CDR2 FQNEAQ (reference sequence). The CDR3 is made up of 18 amino acids. V shed 4 bases, J shed 6 bases, and the junction held 14 bases outside the gene matches. The CDR3 nucleotides are TGTGCCAGCAGCTCCAGGGGGCTTAGCGGGAGGAAGGCCGGGGAGCTGTTTTTT. Its translation: CASSSRGLSGRKAGELFF.

The chain couples TRBV6-6 to TRBJ2-7; TRBD2 is a possible D gene (5 bases). The length of the CDR3 is 12 residues. Trimming took 8 bases from V and 3 from J, leaving 11 bases between them. Per the germline V gene, CDR1 is MNHNY and CDR2 is SVGAGI (reference sequence). The CDR3 nucleotides read TGTGCCAGCGGCTCTCGGGACTACGAGCAGTACTTC. Its translation is CASGSRDYEQYF.

V usage is TRBV5-1 and J usage is TRBJ1-5; D is unresolved. Per the germline V gene, CDR1 is SGHRS and CDR2 is YFSETQ. The CDR3 length is 14 residues. V lost 4 bases, J lost 6 bases, and 14 bases lay in between. The CDR3 nucleotides read TGCGCCAGCAGCGGCGGCGCGGTAGGTCAGCCCCAGCATTTT. This gives the protein CASSGGAVGQPQHF.

The chain recombines TRBV5-4 with TRBJ2-7; the match to TRBD2 covers 8 bases. The CDR3 has 15 amino acids. The ends lost 0 bases at V and 4 bases at J; junction bases unmatched: 6. CDR1 is SGHNT, CDR2 YYREEE, per germline (reference sequence). The CDR3 is CASSLAGGPGYEQYF. CDR3 nucleotide sequence: TGTGCCAGCAGCTTGGCGGGAGGGCCGGGGTACGAGCAGTACTTC.

The chain couples TRBV10-2 to TRBJ1-2, with D unresolved. CDR1 and CDR2 (germline): WSHSY, SAAADI. V was pared by 0 bases and J by 4 bases, with 9 bases between. CDR3 length equals 14 residues. This CDR3 reads CASSESTVVYGYTF. The CDR3 nucleotides read TGCGCCAGCAGTGAGTCAACGGTTGTCTATGGCTACACCTTC.

This rearrangement joins TRBV7-9 to TRBJ2-7; possible D gene TRBD1, 5 bases. Germline CDR1 is SEHNR and CDR2 is FQNEAQ (reference sequence). This CDR3 region has 13 residues. Between the trimmed V and J ends, which lost 5 bases and 3 bases, there was a span of 11 bases. CDR3 sequence reads: CASSRPGNYEQYF. CDR3 in DNA: TGTGCCAGCAGCCGCCCAGGGAACTACGAGCAGTACTTC.

The chain is built from TRBV27 and TRBJ1-5, with 9 bases matching TRBD1. After removal of 6 bases from V and 7 bases from J, the junction contained 13 bases not matched to a gene. Per the germline V gene, CDR1 is MNHEY and CDR2 is SMNVEV (reference sequence). The CDR3 is 16 amino acids. CDR3 nucleotide sequence: TGTGCCAGCAGGTCCATCGGGACAGGGCTCGGGCAGCCCCAGCATTTT. This encodes CASRSIGTGLGQPQHF.

In regard to this clone: Different DNA sequences within this sample yield the same CDR3. The chain links TRBV5-1 to TRBJ2-7; TRBD2 agrees at 10 bases. The J segment lost 3 bases and the V segment lost 0 bases, leaving 3 bases of the junction unmatched. This CDR3 contains 15 residues. Germline CDR1 reads SGHRS; CDR2 reads YFSETQ. In nucleotides, the CDR3 is TGCGCCAGCAGCTTGGTGTCTAGCGGGAGCTACGAGCAGTACTTC. It translates to CASSLVSSGSYEQYF.

This sequence joins TRBV9 and TRBJ1-1; TRBD1 matches at 11 bases. V was pared by 0 bases and J by 6 bases, with 10 bases of the junction left unmatched. The CDR3 covers 17 residues. CDR1 and CDR2 (germline): SGDLS, YYNGEE. CDR3 nucleotide sequence: TGTGCCAGCAGCGTAGATCCGGGACAGGGGGTGTTACCTGAAGCTTTCTTT. It yields the protein CASSVDPGQGVLPEAFF.

The chain employs TRBV7-3 and TRBJ1-1; possible D gene TRBD1, 5 bases. The CDR3 totals 14 residues. The V gene lost 5 bases and the J gene lost 1 base, with 11 bases spanning the gap. Germline loops: CDR1 SGHTA, CDR2 FQGTGA. The CDR3 coding sequence is TGTGCCAGCAGCCCCAGCAGGGAGAACACTGAAGCTTTCTTT. Protein: CASSPSRENTEAFF.

The chain links TRBV6-6 to TRBJ2-7; 11 bases align to TRBD1. V dropped 6 bases and J dropped 0; count of bases not matched to a gene: 4. The CDR3 loop spans 15 amino acids. The germline V gene encodes CDR1 MNHNY and CDR2 SVGAGI (reference sequence). In DNA, the CDR3 is TGTGCCAGCAGCTCCGGGACAGGGGGCTCCTACGAGCAGTACTTC. The encoded protein is CASSSGTGGSYEQYF.

V usage is TRBV7-9 and J usage is TRBJ1-2; D may be TRBD1 (5 bases). Trimming stripped 6 bases from V and 8 bases from J, with 22 bases between. Germline assignment: CDR1 SEHNR and CDR2 FQNEAQ (reference sequence). The CDR3 sequence is 15 residues long. The CDR3 DNA follows: TGTGCCAGCAGGAGCACAAAGGGACGGTCGTTAGGCTACACCTTC. It translates to CASRSTKGRSLGYTF.

The chain uses TRBV19 and TRBJ2-3; D perhaps matches TRBD2 (6 bases). This CDR3 region has 17 residues. V dropped 3 bases and J dropped 3 bases, with 19 bases sitting between them. CDR1 and CDR2 (germline): LNHDA, SQIVND (reference sequence). The CDR3 DNA is TGTGCCAGTAGTATTGTCGCGACGGGCCGGGGGACAGATACGCAGTATTTT. This encodes CASSIVATGRGTDTQYF.

The chain couples TRBV30 to TRBJ1-4; 7 positions agree with TRBD1. This CDR3 comprises 17 residues. With 3 bases clipped from V and 5 bases from J, the junction kept 15 bases outside the gene matches. Germline-derived CDR1 and CDR2 are GTSNPN and SVGIG (reference sequence). The CDR3 region has the DNA TGTGCCTGGAGGGACGGACAACCCAGGGGGTACAATGAAAAACTGTTTTTT. Translated: CAWRDGQPRGYNEKLFF.

In nucleotides, the CDR3 is TGTGCCAGCAGCATAGACAGGGGGCGCTACAATGAGCAGTTCTTC. Amino acids: CASSIDRGRYNEQFF. The chain is built from TRBV5-4 and TRBJ2-1; 10 bases map to TRBD1. The CDR3 contains 15 residues. Germline loops: CDR1 SGHNT, CDR2 YYREEE (reference sequence). V trimming: 4 bases; J trimming: 3 bases; junction bases outside the gene matches: 4.

The V gene is TRBV7-9, the J gene TRBJ1-1; 9 bases agree with TRBD1. Losses at the gene ends were 0 bases for V and 6 bases for J; bases not matched to a gene: 2. The germline CDR1 and CDR2 sequences are SEHNR and FQNEAQ (reference sequence). This CDR3 has 14 residues. CDR3 amino acids: CASSLAGTGSEAFF. In nucleotides, the CDR3 is TGTGCCAGCAGCTTAGCCGGGACAGGGTCTGAAGCTTTCTTT.